The rows below give T cell receptor beta chains drawn from one sample of a study of T cell repertoires in cytomegalovirus infection. TCRdb re-derived calls from the reads in MiXCR, one entry per CDR3 protein. The sample lists about 530,000 distinct CDR3 sequences; about 25% were seen once. Sample: PBMCs. The source of these receptors is a human donor in good health (CMV status not recorded). Some clones in this sample may be carry-over from other donors' samples. The CDR3 runs from the conserved cysteine through the conserved F or W. The order of the fields is clone size, V gene, J gene, CDR3 length, D gene, CDR3 DNA, CDR3 protein. The D gene is left open where the match is weak. A row's size may be missing; if present it is once, few, many or a size class.

clone size: many; V gene: TRBV7-2; J gene: TRBJ2-7; CDR3 length: 16; D gene: NA; CDR3 DNA: TGTGCCAGCAGCTTAGGGCAAACAGGGATTGTCGACGAGCAGTACTTC; CDR3 protein: CASSLGQTGIVDEQYF
clone size: NA; V gene: TRBV19; J gene: TRBJ2-1; CDR3 length: 16; D gene: NA; CDR3 DNA: TGTGCCAGTAGTATAGAGGCAGGGAGCTCCTACAATGAGCAGTTCTTC; CDR3 protein: CASSIEAGSSYNEQFF
clone size: NA; V gene: TRBV6-2/TRBV6-3; J gene: TRBJ2-7; CDR3 length: 13; D gene: NA; CDR3 DNA: TGTGCCAGCAGTTCGACATACAACTACGAGCAGTACTTC; CDR3 protein: CASSSTYNYEQYF
clone size: NA; V gene: TRBV11-2; J gene: TRBJ2-1; CDR3 length: 16; D gene: TRBD2; CDR3 DNA: TGTGCCAGCTCCACGGGGGGACTAGCGGGACCAAATGAGCAGTTCTTC; CDR3 protein: CASSTGGLAGPNEQFF
clone size: NA; V gene: TRBV5-5; J gene: TRBJ2-2; CDR3 length: 15; D gene: TRBD2; CDR3 DNA: TGTGCCAGCAGCTCAACGGGAGGGCAGGCGGGGGAGCTGTTTTTT; CDR3 protein: CASSSTGGQAGELFF
clone size: NA; V gene: TRBV19; J gene: TRBJ2-1; CDR3 length: 13; D gene: TRBD1; CDR3 DNA: TGTGCCAGTAAACAGGGGGGTTACAATGAGCAGTTCTTC; CDR3 protein: CASKQGGYNEQFF
clone size: NA; V gene: TRBV27; J gene: TRBJ2-7; CDR3 length: 16; D gene: TRBD1; CDR3 DNA: TGTGCCAGCACCCTTTATGCCCGGGACAGACCTTACGAGCAGTACTTC; CDR3 protein: CASTLYARDRPYEQYF
clone size: NA; V gene: TRBV5-1; J gene: TRBJ2-3; CDR3 length: 16; D gene: TRBD2; CDR3 DNA: TGCGCCAGCAGCTTGGAGGTCGGGAGGGGGACAGATACGCAGTATTTT; CDR3 protein: CASSLEVGRGTDTQYF
clone size: NA; V gene: TRBV3-1; J gene: TRBJ2-1; CDR3 length: 15; D gene: TRBD2; CDR3 DNA: TGTGCCAGCAGCTTACTAGCGGGAGATACGGATGAGCAGTTCTTC; CDR3 protein: CASSLLAGDTDEQFF
clone size: few; V gene: TRBV19; J gene: TRBJ2-6; CDR3 length: 20; D gene: TRBD1; CDR3 DNA: TGTGCCAGTAGTCATGGCCCTCTTTCGGACAGGGGGCGTGGGGCCAACGTCCTGACTTTC; CDR3 protein: CASSHGPLSDRGRGANVLTF
clone size: many; V gene: TRBV7-2; J gene: TRBJ1-3; CDR3 length: 15; D gene: NA; CDR3 DNA: TGTGCCAGCAGCTTAGCCCAAACACCTGGAAACACCATATATTTT; CDR3 protein: CASSLAQTPGNTIYF
clone size: NA; V gene: TRBV12-3/TRBV12-4; J gene: TRBJ2-3; CDR3 length: 15; D gene: NA; CDR3 DNA: TGTGCCAGCAGTACTGACAGTTTAATCACAGATACGCAGTATTTT; CDR3 protein: CASSTDSLITDTQYF
clone size: NA; V gene: TRBV7-2; J gene: TRBJ2-3; CDR3 length: 16; D gene: TRBD2; CDR3 DNA: TGTGCCAGCAGCTTGGGTGCGGGAGGAGGTCCAGATACGCAGTATTTT; CDR3 protein: CASSLGAGGGPDTQYF
clone size: many; V gene: TRBV7-2; J gene: TRBJ2-2; CDR3 length: 17; D gene: NA; CDR3 DNA: TGTGCCAGCAGCTTGTTTCAGCTCTCCCAAAACACCGGGGAGCTGTTTTTT; CDR3 protein: CASSLFQLSQNTGELFF
clone size: NA; V gene: TRBV28; J gene: TRBJ2-1; CDR3 length: 14; D gene: NA; CDR3 DNA: TGTGCCAGCAGTTTAGCGGTCACCTACAATGAGCAGTTCTTC; CDR3 protein: CASSLAVTYNEQFF
clone size: NA; V gene: TRBV4-1; J gene: TRBJ1-5; CDR3 length: 13; D gene: NA; CDR3 DNA: TGCGCCAGCAGCCAATACAATGATCAGCCCCAGCATTTT; CDR3 protein: CASSQYNDQPQHF
clone size: few; V gene: TRBV30; J gene: TRBJ1-4; CDR3 length: 13; D gene: NA; CDR3 DNA: TGTGCCTGGAAGCAGCAGGGACACCCAAAACTGTTTTTT; CDR3 protein: CAWKQQGHPKLFF
clone size: many; V gene: TRBV7-2; J gene: TRBJ2-1; CDR3 length: 16; D gene: TRBD2; CDR3 DNA: TGTGCCAGCAGCCCCAATCGACTAGCGGCCTACAATGAGCAGTTCTTC; CDR3 protein: CASSPNRLAAYNEQFF
clone size: few; V gene: TRBV5-4; J gene: TRBJ2-3; CDR3 length: 14; D gene: NA; CDR3 DNA: TGTGCCAGCAGCTTGAGACAGGTTGCGGATACGCAGTATTTT; CDR3 protein: CASSLRQVADTQYF
clone size: few; V gene: TRBV28; J gene: TRBJ2-7; CDR3 length: 14; D gene: TRBD2; CDR3 DNA: TGTGCCAGCAGTTTTCTAGCGGGAGCCTACGAGCAGTACTTC; CDR3 protein: CASSFLAGAYEQYF
clone size: few; V gene: TRBV7-6; J gene: TRBJ1-5; CDR3 length: 14; D gene: NA; CDR3 DNA: TGTGCCAGCAGCCAGTTGGGGGGTGATCAGCCCCAGCATTTT; CDR3 protein: CASSQLGGDQPQHF
clone size: many; V gene: TRBV7-3; J gene: TRBJ1-1; CDR3 length: 16; D gene: NA; CDR3 DNA: TGTGCCAGCAGCTTCGAGTCAGCTGGGCGTCACACTGAAGCTTTCTTT; CDR3 protein: CASSFESAGRHTEAFF
clone size: NA; V gene: TRBV5-5; J gene: TRBJ1-1; CDR3 length: 14; D gene: TRBD1; CDR3 DNA: TGTGCCAGCAGCCTCGACAGGGCGAACGCTGAAGCTTTCTTT; CDR3 protein: CASSLDRANAEAFF
clone size: many; V gene: TRBV7-2; J gene: TRBJ2-2; CDR3 length: 16; D gene: TRBD2; CDR3 DNA: TGTGCCAGCAGCTACCAGCTAGCGGTTAACACCGGGGAGCTGTTTTTT; CDR3 protein: CASSYQLAVNTGELFF
clone size: NA; V gene: TRBV9; J gene: TRBJ2-1; CDR3 length: 17; D gene: TRBD2; CDR3 DNA: TGTGCCAGCAGCCCCCACCGGGCTAGCGGGCCTTACAATGAGCAGTTCTTC; CDR3 protein: CASSPHRASGPYNEQFF
clone size: NA; V gene: TRBV9; J gene: TRBJ2-5; CDR3 length: 15; D gene: TRBD2; CDR3 DNA: TGTGCCAGCAGCGTAGCTAGCGGGAGGGATGAGACCCAGTACTTC; CDR3 protein: CASSVASGRDETQYF
clone size: many; V gene: TRBV7-9; J gene: TRBJ1-1; CDR3 length: 14; D gene: TRBD1; CDR3 DNA: TGTGCCAGCAGCACGTCGACAGGGGGGACTGAAGCTTTCTTT; CDR3 protein: CASSTSTGGTEAFF
clone size: many; V gene: TRBV7-2; J gene: TRBJ2-1; CDR3 length: 16; D gene: NA; CDR3 DNA: TGTGCCAGCAGCTTAGTTGCGGACACTACCTACAATGAGCAGTTCTTC; CDR3 protein: CASSLVADTTYNEQFF
clone size: NA; V gene: TRBV29-1; J gene: TRBJ2-7; CDR3 length: 14; D gene: NA; CDR3 DNA: TGCAGCGTTGAAGTCCCGGGAAGCCCCTACGAGCAGTACTTC; CDR3 protein: CSVEVPGSPYEQYF
clone size: NA; V gene: TRBV24-1; J gene: TRBJ1-5; CDR3 length: 14; D gene: NA; CDR3 DNA: TGTGCCACCAGTGACAGTGATGGGAATCAGCCCCAGCATTTT; CDR3 protein: CATSDSDGNQPQHF
clone size: NA; V gene: TRBV7-9; J gene: TRBJ1-1; CDR3 length: 14; D gene: TRBD1; CDR3 DNA: TGTGCCAGCAGCTTAGGATCAGGGGGCACTGAAGCTTTCTTT; CDR3 protein: CASSLGSGGTEAFF
clone size: few; V gene: TRBV6-5; J gene: TRBJ2-7; CDR3 length: 16; D gene: TRBD1; CDR3 DNA: TGTGCCAGCAGTTACTCTTTACAGGGGTTTTCCAACGAGCAGTACTTC; CDR3 protein: CASSYSLQGFSNEQYF
clone size: NA; V gene: TRBV4-1; J gene: TRBJ2-2; CDR3 length: 16; D gene: NA; CDR3 DNA: TGCGCCAGCAGCCCACAAGCGGGCTCGAACACCGGGGAGCTGTTTTTT; CDR3 protein: CASSPQAGSNTGELFF
clone size: NA; V gene: TRBV7-2; J gene: TRBJ2-3; CDR3 length: 16; D gene: TRBD1; CDR3 DNA: TGTGCCAGCAGCAAAGGACAGGGGGCAGGGGCAGATACGCAGTATTTT; CDR3 protein: CASSKGQGAGADTQYF
clone size: few; V gene: TRBV28; J gene: TRBJ1-2; CDR3 length: 13; D gene: NA; CDR3 DNA: TGTGCCAGCAGTGTGACAGAAGTCTATGGCTACACCTTC; CDR3 protein: CASSVTEVYGYTF
clone size: NA; V gene: TRBV6-2/TRBV6-3; J gene: TRBJ2-1; CDR3 length: 15; D gene: TRBD2; CDR3 DNA: TGTGCCAGCAGTCGGGACTATAGTTCCTACAATGAGCAGTTCTTC; CDR3 protein: CASSRDYSSYNEQFF
clone size: few; V gene: TRBV5-4; J gene: TRBJ1-6; CDR3 length: 14; D gene: TRBD1; CDR3 DNA: TGTGCCAGCAGCGTCTTGACAGGGAATTCACCCCTCCACTTT; CDR3 protein: CASSVLTGNSPLHF
clone size: NA; V gene: TRBV7-6; J gene: TRBJ2-3; CDR3 length: 18; D gene: TRBD2; CDR3 DNA: TGTGCCAGCAGCGAGAATGGACTAGCGGGCCCAGCCTACCGTACGCAGTATTTT; CDR3 protein: CASSENGLAGPAYRTQYF
clone size: few; V gene: TRBV4-3; J gene: TRBJ2-5; CDR3 length: 14; D gene: NA; CDR3 DNA: TGCGCCAGCAGCGAGGACAGCGACCGGGAGACCCAGTACTTC; CDR3 protein: CASSEDSDRETQYF
clone size: many; V gene: TRBV7-2; J gene: TRBJ1-1; CDR3 length: 13; D gene: NA; CDR3 DNA: TGTGCCAGCAGCTTGGAGGAACGGGCTGAAGCTTTCTTT; CDR3 protein: CASSLEERAEAFF
clone size: NA; V gene: TRBV5-4; J gene: TRBJ1-1; CDR3 length: 16; D gene: TRBD1; CDR3 DNA: TGTGCCAGCAGCCAAGAAAGGGGACAGATGAACACTGAAGCTTTCTTT; CDR3 protein: CASSQERGQMNTEAFF
clone size: NA; V gene: TRBV6-5; J gene: TRBJ1-5; CDR3 length: 15; D gene: NA; CDR3 DNA: TGTGCCAGCAGTCCGCGGGGTGGGGTGGGTCAGCCCCAGCATTTT; CDR3 protein: CASSPRGGVGQPQHF
clone size: NA; V gene: TRBV5-4; J gene: TRBJ2-3; CDR3 length: 15; D gene: NA; CDR3 DNA: TGTGCCAGCAGCTTCAGTTCAGGGGACACAGATACGCAGTATTTT; CDR3 protein: CASSFSSGDTDTQYF
clone size: few; V gene: TRBV9; J gene: TRBJ2-1; CDR3 length: 16; D gene: TRBD2; CDR3 DNA: TGTGCCAGCAGCGTAGTAGGTAGCGGGAGCTACAATGAGCAGTTCTTC; CDR3 protein: CASSVVGSGSYNEQFF
clone size: NA; V gene: TRBV28; J gene: TRBJ2-7; CDR3 length: 16; D gene: NA; CDR3 DNA: TGTGCCAGCAGGGATTTTATGACAGGTAGCTCCTACGAGCAGTACTTC; CDR3 protein: CASRDFMTGSSYEQYF